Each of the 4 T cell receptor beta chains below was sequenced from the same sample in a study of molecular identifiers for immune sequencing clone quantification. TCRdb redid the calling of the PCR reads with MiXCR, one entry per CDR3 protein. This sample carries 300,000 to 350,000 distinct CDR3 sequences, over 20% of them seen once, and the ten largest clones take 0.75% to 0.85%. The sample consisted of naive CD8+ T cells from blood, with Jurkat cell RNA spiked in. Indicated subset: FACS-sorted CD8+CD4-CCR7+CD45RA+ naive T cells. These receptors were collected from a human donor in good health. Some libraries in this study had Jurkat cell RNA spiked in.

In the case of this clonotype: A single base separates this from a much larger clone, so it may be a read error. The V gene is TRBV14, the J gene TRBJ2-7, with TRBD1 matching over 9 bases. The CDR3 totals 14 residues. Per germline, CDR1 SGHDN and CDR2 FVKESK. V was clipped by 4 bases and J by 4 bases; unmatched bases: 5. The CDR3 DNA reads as TGTGCCAGCAGCCGAGCCGGGACAGGGTACGAGCAGTACTTC. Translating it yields CASSRAGTGYEQYF.

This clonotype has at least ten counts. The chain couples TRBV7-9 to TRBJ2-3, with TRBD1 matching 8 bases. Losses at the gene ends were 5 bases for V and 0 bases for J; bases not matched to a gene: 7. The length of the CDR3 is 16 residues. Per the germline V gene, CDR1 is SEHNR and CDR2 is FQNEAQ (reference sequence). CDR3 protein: CASSPRTGPSTDTQYF. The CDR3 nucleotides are TGTGCCAGCAGCCCACGGACAGGGCCTAGCACAGATACGCAGTATTTT.

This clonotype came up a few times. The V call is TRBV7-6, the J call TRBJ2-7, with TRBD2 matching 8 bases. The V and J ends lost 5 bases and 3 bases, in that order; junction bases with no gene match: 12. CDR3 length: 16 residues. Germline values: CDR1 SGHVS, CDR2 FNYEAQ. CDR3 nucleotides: TGTGCCAGCAGCCCTATCGGGGCTAGCGGGCACTACGAGCAGTACTTC. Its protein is CASSPIGASGHYEQYF. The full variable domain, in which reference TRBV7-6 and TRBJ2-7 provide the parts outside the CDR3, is GAGVSQSPRYKVTKRGQDVALRCDPISGHVSLYWYRQALGQGPEFLTYFNYEAQQDKSGLPNDRFSAERPEGSISTLTIQRTEQRDSAMYRCASSPIGASGHYEQYFGPGTRLTVT.

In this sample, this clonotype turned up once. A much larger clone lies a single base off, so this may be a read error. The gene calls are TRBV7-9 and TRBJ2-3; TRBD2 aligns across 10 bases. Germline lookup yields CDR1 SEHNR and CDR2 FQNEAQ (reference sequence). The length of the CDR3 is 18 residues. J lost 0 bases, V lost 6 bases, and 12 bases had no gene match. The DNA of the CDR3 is TGTGCCAGCAGGGTTCTAGCGGGGGAACTTCCTAGCACAGATACGCAGTATTTT. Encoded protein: CASRVLAGELPSTDTQYF. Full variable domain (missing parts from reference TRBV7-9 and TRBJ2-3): DTGVSQNPRHKITKRGQNVTFRCDPISEHNRLYWYRQTLGQGPEFLTYFQNEAQLEKSRLLSDRFSAERPKGSFSTLEIQRTEQGDSAMYLCASRVLAGELPSTDTQYFGPGTRLTVL.